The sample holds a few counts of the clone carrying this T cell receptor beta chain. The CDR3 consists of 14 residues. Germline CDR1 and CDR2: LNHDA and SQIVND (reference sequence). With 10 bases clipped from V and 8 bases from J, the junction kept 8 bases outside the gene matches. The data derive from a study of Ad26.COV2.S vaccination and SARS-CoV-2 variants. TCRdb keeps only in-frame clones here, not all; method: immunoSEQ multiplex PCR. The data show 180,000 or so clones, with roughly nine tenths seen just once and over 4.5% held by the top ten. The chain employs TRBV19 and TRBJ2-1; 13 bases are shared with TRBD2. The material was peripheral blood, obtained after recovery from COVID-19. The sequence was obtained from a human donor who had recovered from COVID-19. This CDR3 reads CATSGLAGNDEQFF. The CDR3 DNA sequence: TGTGCCACCTCGGGACTAGCGGGGAACGATGAGCAGTTCTTC.